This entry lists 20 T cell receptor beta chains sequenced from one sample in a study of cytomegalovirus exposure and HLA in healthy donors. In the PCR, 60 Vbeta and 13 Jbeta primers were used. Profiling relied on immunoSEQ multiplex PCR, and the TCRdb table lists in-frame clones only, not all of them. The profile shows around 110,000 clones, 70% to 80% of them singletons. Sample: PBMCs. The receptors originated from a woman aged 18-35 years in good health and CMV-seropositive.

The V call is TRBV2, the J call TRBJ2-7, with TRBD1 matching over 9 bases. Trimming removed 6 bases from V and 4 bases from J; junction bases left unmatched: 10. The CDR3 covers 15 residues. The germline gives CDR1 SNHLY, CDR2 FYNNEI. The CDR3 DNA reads TGTGCCAGCAGGAGGGACAGGGCATTCGGTTACGAGCAGTACTTC. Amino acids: CASRRDRAFGYEQYF.

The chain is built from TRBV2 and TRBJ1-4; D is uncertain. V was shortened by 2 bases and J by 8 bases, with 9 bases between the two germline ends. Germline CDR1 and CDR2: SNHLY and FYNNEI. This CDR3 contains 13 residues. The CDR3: CASSESGLEKLFF. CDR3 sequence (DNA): TGTGCCAGCAGTGAATCCGGGTTGGAAAAACTGTTTTTT.

The CDR3 protein is CASSQQGSGNTIYF. The CDR3 coding sequence is TGCGCCAGCAGCCAACAGGGGTCTGGAAACACCATATATTTT. This sequence joins TRBV5-1 and TRBJ1-3; 7 bases are a match to TRBD1. The germline V gene has CDR1 SGHRS and CDR2 YFSETQ. The length of the CDR3 is 14 residues. The V and J ends lost 4 bases and 1 base, in that order; junction bases with no gene match: 2. Complete variable domain (other parts from reference TRBV5-1 and TRBJ1-3): KAGVTQTPRYLIKTRGQQVTLSCSPISGHRSVSWYQQTPGQGLQFLFEYFSETQRNKGNFPGRFSGRQFSNSRSEMNVSTLELGDSALYLCASSQQGSGNTIYFGEGSWLTVV.

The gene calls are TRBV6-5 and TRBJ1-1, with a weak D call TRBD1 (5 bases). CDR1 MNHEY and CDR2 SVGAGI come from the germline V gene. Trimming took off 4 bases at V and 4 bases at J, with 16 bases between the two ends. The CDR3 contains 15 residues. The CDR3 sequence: CASSSSGRGGTEAFF. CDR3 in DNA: TGTGCCAGCAGTTCGAGTGGTCGGGGGGGCACTGAAGCTTTCTTT.

CDR3 DNA sequence: TGTGCCTGGAGTGTATCAGCGGGAGATGCAGATACGCAGTATTTT. Translated, it gives CAWSVSAGDADTQYF. The V gene is TRBV30, the J gene TRBJ2-3; 8 bases are shared with TRBD2. J gave up 4 bases and V 0 bases, and 6 bases lay outside the gene matches. The CDR3 sequence is 15 residues long. Germline CDR1 GTSNPN, CDR2 SVGIG (reference sequence).

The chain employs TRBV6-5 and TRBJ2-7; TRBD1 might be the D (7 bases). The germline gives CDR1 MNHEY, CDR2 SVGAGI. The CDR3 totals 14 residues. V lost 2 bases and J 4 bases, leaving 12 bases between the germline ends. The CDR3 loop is CASSYPEGAYEQYF. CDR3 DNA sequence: TGTGCCAGCAGTTACCCGGAGGGGGCTTACGAGCAGTACTTC.

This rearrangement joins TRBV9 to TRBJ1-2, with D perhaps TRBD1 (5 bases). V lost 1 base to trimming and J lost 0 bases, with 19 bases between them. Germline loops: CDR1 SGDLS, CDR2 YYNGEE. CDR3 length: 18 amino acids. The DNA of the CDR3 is TGTGCCAGCAGCGTACAGCGGTGGGGGGAGCCCACTAACTATGGCTACACCTTC. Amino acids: CASSVQRWGEPTNYGYTF.

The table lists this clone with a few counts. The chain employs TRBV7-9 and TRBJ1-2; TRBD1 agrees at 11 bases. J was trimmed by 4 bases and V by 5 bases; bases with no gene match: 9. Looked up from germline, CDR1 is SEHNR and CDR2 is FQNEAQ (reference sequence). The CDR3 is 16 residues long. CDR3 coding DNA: TGTGCCAGCAGCCTCGGGACAGGGGGTTATGCCTATGGCTACACCTTC. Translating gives CASSLGTGGYAYGYTF.

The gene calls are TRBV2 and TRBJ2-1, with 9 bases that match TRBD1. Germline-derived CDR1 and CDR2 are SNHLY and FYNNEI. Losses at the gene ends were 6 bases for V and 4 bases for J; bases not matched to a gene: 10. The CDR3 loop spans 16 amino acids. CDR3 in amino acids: CASRPGQGGGYNEQFF. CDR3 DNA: TGTGCCAGCAGGCCGGGACAGGGCGGGGGATACAATGAGCAGTTCTTC.

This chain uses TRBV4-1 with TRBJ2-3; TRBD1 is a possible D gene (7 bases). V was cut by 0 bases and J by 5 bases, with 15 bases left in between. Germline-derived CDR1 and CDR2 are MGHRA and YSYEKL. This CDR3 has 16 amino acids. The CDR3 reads CASSQDLGQGGDTQYF. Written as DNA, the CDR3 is TGCGCCAGCAGCCAAGATCTTGGGCAGGGGGGAGATACGCAGTATTTT.

The CDR3 DNA follows: TGTGCCAGCAGCACCCAGCAGGGTTCGGGCTACACCTTC. Its translation: CASSTQQGSGYTF. This rearrangement joins TRBV9 to TRBJ1-2; the D gene is possibly TRBD1 (5 bases). This CDR3 contains 13 residues. In germline, CDR1 is SGDLS, CDR2 YYNGEE. The V end was cut by 4 bases, the J end by 8 bases, with 15 bases between.

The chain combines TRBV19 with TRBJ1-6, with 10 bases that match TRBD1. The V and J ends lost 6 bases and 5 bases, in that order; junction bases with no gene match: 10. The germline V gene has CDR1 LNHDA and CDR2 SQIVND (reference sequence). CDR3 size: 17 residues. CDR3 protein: CASSYLPGTGDNSPLHF. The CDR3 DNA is TGTGCCAGTAGCTACCTCCCCGGGACAGGGGATAATTCACCCCTCCACTTT.

The CDR3 protein is CAISESVGGYEQYF. The CDR3 nucleotides read TGTGCCATCAGTGAGTCGGTAGGAGGGTACGAGCAGTACTTC. The rearrangement joins TRBV10-3 to TRBJ2-5, with D perhaps TRBD2 (6 bases). Judging by the DNA end, TRBJ2-7 fits better; the J call may be wrong. Per the germline V gene, CDR1 is ENHRY and CDR2 is SYGVKD. The CDR3 is 14 amino acids.

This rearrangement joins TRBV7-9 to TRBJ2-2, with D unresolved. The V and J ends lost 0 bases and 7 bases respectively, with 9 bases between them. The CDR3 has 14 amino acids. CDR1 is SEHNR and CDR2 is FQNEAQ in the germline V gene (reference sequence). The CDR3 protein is CASSLAESVGELFF. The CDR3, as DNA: TGTGCCAGCAGCTTAGCGGAGTCGGTCGGGGAGCTGTTTTTT.

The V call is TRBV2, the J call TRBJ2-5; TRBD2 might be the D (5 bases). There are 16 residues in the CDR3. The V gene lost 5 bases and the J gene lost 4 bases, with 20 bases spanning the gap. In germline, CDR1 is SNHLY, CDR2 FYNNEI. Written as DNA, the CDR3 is TGTGCCAGCAGTAACCTTTGGCTAGCCCTAGGAGAGACCCAGTACTTC. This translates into CASSNLWLALGETQYF.

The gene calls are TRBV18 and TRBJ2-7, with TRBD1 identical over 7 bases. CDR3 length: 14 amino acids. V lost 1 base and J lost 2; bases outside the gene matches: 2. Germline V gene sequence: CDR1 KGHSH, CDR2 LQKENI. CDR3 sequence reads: CASSPLQGAYEQYF. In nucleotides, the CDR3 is TGTGCCAGCTCACCACTCCAGGGGGCCTACGAGCAGTACTTC.

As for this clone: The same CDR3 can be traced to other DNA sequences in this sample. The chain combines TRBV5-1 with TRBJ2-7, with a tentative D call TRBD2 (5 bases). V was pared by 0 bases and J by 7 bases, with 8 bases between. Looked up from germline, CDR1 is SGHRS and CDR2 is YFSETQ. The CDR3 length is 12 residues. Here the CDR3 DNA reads TGCGCCAGCAGCTTGGCCACGGGAGAGCAGTACTTC. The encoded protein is CASSLATGEQYF. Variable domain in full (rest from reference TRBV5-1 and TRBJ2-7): KAGVTQTPRYLIKTRGQQVTLSCSPISGHRSVSWYQQTPGQGLQFLFEYFSETQRNKGNFPGRFSGRQFSNSRSEMNVSTLELGDSALYLCASSLATGEQYFGPGTRLTVT.

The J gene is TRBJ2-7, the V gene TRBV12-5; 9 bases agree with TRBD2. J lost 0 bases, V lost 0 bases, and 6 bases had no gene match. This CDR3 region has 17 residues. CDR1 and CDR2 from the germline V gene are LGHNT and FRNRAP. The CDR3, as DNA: TGTGCTAGTGGTTTGGTACTGCCGCGGGAGGGCTCCTACGAGCAGTACTTC. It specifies CASGLVLPREGSYEQYF.

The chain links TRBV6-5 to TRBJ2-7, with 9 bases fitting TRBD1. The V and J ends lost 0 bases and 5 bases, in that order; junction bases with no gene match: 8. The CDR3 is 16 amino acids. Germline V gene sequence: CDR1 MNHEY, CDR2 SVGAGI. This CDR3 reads CASSYSIRDRAHEQYF. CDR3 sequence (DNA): TGTGCCAGCAGTTACTCGATTCGGGACAGGGCACACGAGCAGTACTTC.

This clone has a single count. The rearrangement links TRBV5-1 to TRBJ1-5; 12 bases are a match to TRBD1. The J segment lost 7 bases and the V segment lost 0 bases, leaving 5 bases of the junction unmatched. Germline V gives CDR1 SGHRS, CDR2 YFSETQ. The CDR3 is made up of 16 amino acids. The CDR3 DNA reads TGCGCCAGCAGCTTGGCGGGACAGGGGGCAGGGCAGCCCCAGCATTTT. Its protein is CASSLAGQGAGQPQHF.